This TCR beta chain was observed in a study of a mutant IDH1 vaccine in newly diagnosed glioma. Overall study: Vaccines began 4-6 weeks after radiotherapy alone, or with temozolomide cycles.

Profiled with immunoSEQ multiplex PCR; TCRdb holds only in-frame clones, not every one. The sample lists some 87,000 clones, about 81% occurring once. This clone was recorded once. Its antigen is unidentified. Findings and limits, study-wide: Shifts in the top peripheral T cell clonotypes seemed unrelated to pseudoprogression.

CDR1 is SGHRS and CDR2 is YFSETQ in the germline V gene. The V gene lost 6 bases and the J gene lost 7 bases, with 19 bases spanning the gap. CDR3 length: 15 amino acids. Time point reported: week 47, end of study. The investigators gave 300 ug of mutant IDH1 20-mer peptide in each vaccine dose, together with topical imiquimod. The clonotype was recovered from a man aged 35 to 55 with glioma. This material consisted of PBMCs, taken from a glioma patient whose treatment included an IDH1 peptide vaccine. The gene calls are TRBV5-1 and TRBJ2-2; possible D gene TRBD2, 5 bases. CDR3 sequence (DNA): TGCGCCAGCATCTCTTCCGGGGTCCCCGGCGGGGAGCTGTTTTTT. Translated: CASISSGVPGGELFF.